This T cell receptor (beta chain) is from a study of control samples from healthy donors and cancer patients. V was pared by 0 bases and J by 7 bases, with 11 bases between. There are 15 residues in the CDR3. CDR1 SGHRS and CDR2 YFSETQ come from the germline V gene. The assay was immunoSEQ multiplex PCR, and TCRdb's table has in-frame clones only and misses some. The table includes about 69,000 clones, roughly 89% detected once. This chain joins TRBV5-1 and TRBJ1-6; no definite D call. Material for sequencing was PBMCs. The source is a man in his 60s with lung cancer. The CDR3 nucleotides read TGCGCCAGCAGCTTGGAGGAATCCACGAATTCACCCCTCCACTTT. Its translation: CASSLEESTNSPLHF.